Below, one T cell receptor (beta chain) is given with its context. Its specificity is unknown. Researchers amplified the TCR beta CDR3 regions from RNA transcripts. TCR CDR3 regions were first amplified by RT-PCR with HTBI primers. One entry per CDR3 protein results from TCRdb running MiXCR on the multiplex PCR reads. The table lists a few hundred thousand distinct CDR3 sequences, about half of them singletons. This sample is drawn from a study of T cells in Graves' hyperthyroidism and ophthalmopathy. Each diagnosis drew on symptoms, thyroxine, TRAb, thyroid ultrasound and orbital computed tomography findings. Trimming pared 2 bases from V and 5 bases from J, leaving 9 bases between. This CDR3 has 13 residues. From germline, CDR1 is SEHNR and CDR2 FQNEAQ (reference sequence). Whole-study findings and limits: Prediction of ophthalmopathy progression came a median around 6 months pre-onset. Blood also carried most thyroid clonotypes expanded above 0.001.

The rearrangement links TRBV7-9 to TRBJ1-1; D not resolved. Material for sequencing was peripheral blood or thyroid tissue (not recorded which). The sequence came from a woman younger than 30 with Graves' hyperthyroidism. The CDR3 nucleotides read TGTGCCAGCAGCTTAACAGTCCAAACTGAAGCTTTCTTT. Protein: CASSLTVQTEAFF.